Each of the 27 T cell receptor beta chains below was sequenced from the same sample in a study of monozygotic twins with inflammatory bowel disease. TCRdb re-called the 5' RACE reads and gives one entry per CDR3 protein, without DNA. This table holds fewer than 550,000 distinct CDR3 sequences. Sequencing input: blood. Receptors originate from a human donor with ulcerative colitis or Crohn's disease, or a healthy co-twin of an affected twin (not recorded which).

This chain connects TRBV11-2 to TRBJ2-1; TCRdb lists TRBD1, though no DNA is available to test this call. Germline-derived CDR1 and CDR2 are SGHAT and FQNNGV. The length of the CDR3 is 15 residues. The CDR3 loop is CASSFRRSTGAEQFF. The complete variable domain, with remaining parts taken from reference TRBV11-2 and TRBJ2-1, reads EAGVAQSPRYKIIEKRQSVAFWCNPISGHATLYWYQQILGQGPKLLIQFQNNGVVDDSQLPKDRFSAERLKGVDSTLKIQPAKLEDSAVYLCASSFRRSTGAEQFFGPGTRLTVL.

V usage is TRBV6-2 or TRBV6-3 and J usage is TRBJ1-2; absent DNA, TCRdb's TRBD1 call cannot be checked. Germline CDR1 and CDR2: MNHEY and SVGEGT. CDR3 length: 15 amino acids. CDR3 in amino acids: CASSYPGQGLYGYTF.

The V call is TRBV20-1, the J call TRBJ1-2; TCRdb reports TRBD1, a call that lacks DNA to check it against. The CDR3 is made up of 11 amino acids. Germline V lookup: CDR1 DFQATT, CDR2 SNEGSKA (reference sequence). This CDR3 is CSARAHRDHTF.

This chain uses TRBV7-8 with TRBJ2-7; as DNA is missing, the TRBD1 call by TCRdb cannot be tested. The CDR3 length is 15 residues. Looked up from germline, CDR1 is SGHVS and CDR2 is FQNEAQ. The CDR3 is CASSPGTPGGYEQYF.

The J gene is TRBJ2-3, the V gene TRBV15; TCRdb names TRBD2, which stays unverified in the absence of DNA. The length of the CDR3 is 15 residues. The V gene's germline CDR1 is LNHNV and CDR2 YYDKDF (reference sequence). This CDR3 is CATSRGLVSTDTQYF.

The rearrangement links TRBV7-2 to TRBJ2-1; TCRdb's assignment of TRBD2 cannot be checked, as there is no DNA. The CDR3 is 16 residues long. The V gene's germline CDR1 is SGHTA and CDR2 FQGNSA. This chain's CDR3 is CASSLVPGLGSNEQFF.

V gene TRBV27 combines with J gene TRBJ2-1; the TCRdb call, TRBD2, lacks DNA for checking. There are 17 residues in the CDR3. Germline CDR1 and CDR2: MNHEY and SMNVEV (reference sequence). The CDR3 is CASSLRTSGGDGNEQFF.

This rearrangement joins TRBV6-5 to TRBJ2-5; checking the TCRdb D call of TRBD1 is not possible without DNA. The germline gives CDR1 MNHEY, CDR2 SVGAGI. The CDR3 runs 15 residues. The CDR3 here is CASSYSGTRKETQYF.

V and J are TRBV27 and TRBJ1-5; TCRdb names TRBD1, which stays unverified in the absence of DNA. Germline V gene lookup returns CDR1 MNHEY and CDR2 SMNVEV (reference sequence). The CDR3 loop spans 17 amino acids. The CDR3 is CASSLGQGSVSNQPQHF.

The chain recombines TRBV28 with TRBJ2-7; the TCRdb D gene call, TRBD1, has no DNA to confirm it. Germline assignment: CDR1 MDHEN and CDR2 SYDVKM. The length of the CDR3 is 12 residues. This CDR3 reads CVVSRSSYEQYF.

The genes are TRBV9 and TRBJ2-1; TCRdb's D call of TRBD1 is untestable without DNA. The CDR3 spans 13 residues. Germline V gene data show CDR1 as SGDLS and CDR2 as YYNGEE. CDR3 amino acids: CASMGGDYNEQFF. Complete variable domain (other parts from reference TRBV9 and TRBJ2-1): DSGVTQTPKHLITATGQRVTLRCSPRSGDLSVYWYQQSLDQGLQFLIQYYNGEERAKGNILERFSAQQFPDLHSELNLSSLELGDSALYFCASMGGDYNEQFFGPGTRLTVL.

This chain uses TRBV28 with TRBJ2-1; no DNA is available, so the TRBD2 call from TCRdb remains unchecked. The germline V gene encodes CDR1 MDHEN and CDR2 SYDVKM. The CDR3 length is 19 residues. The CDR3 here is CASSLLKLLTGLSYNEQFF.

The chain is built from TRBV5-1 and TRBJ2-6; no DNA is available, so the TRBD1 call from TCRdb remains unchecked. The CDR3 has 16 residues. Germline V CDR1 and CDR2: SGHRS, YFSETQ. CDR3 amino acids: CASSLGRGSGANVLTF.

This chain uses TRBV4-1 with TRBJ2-1; TCRdb indicates TRBD1, and absent DNA this call remains unverified. This CDR3 spans 14 amino acids. In germline, CDR1 is MGHRA, CDR2 YSYEKL. This CDR3 reads CASSLDRGIYEQFF.

This chain uses TRBV7-8 with TRBJ2-3. This CDR3 spans 16 amino acids. Germline V CDR1 and CDR2: SGHVS, FQNEAQ. The CDR3 loop reads CASSYQRGKYTDTQYF.

The rearrangement uses TRBV4-2 and TRBJ2-7; with no DNA, the TCRdb D assignment of TRBD2 cannot be verified. There are 18 residues in the CDR3. CDR1 and CDR2 (germline): LGHNA, YNFKEQ. CDR3 sequence: CASSQEEGSSSISYEQYF.

The V gene is TRBV5-1, the J gene TRBJ2-1; TCRdb proposes TRBD2, but this gene call is untestable without DNA. The CDR3 length is 15 residues. CDR1 and CDR2 from the germline V gene are SGHRS and YFSETQ. CDR3: CASSLGVAGVDEQFF.

V and J are TRBV7-8 and TRBJ2-7. The CDR3 length is 12 residues. Germline CDR1 reads SGHVS; CDR2 reads FQNEAQ. The CDR3 sequence: CASSQNRVEQYF.

The chain recombines TRBV5-1 with TRBJ2-2; TCRdb's D call, TRBD2, is unchecked because there is no DNA. The CDR3 extends over 14 amino acids. Germline V gives CDR1 SGHRS, CDR2 YFSETQ. CDR3 loop: CASSLEGTTGELFF.

The chain links TRBV20-1 to TRBJ2-2; TCRdb's assignment of TRBD1 cannot be checked, as there is no DNA. CDR1 and CDR2 (germline): DFQATT, SNEGSKA (reference sequence). This CDR3 has 14 amino acids. The CDR3 is CSAAGTGWTGELFF.

V and J are TRBV10-3 and TRBJ1-1; TCRdb returns TRBD1, unconfirmable since there is no DNA. This CDR3 contains 14 residues. The germline gives CDR1 ENHRY, CDR2 SYGVKD. CDR3 sequence: CAITEGAMNTEAFF.

The rearrangement uses TRBV5-6 and TRBJ2-6. From germline, CDR1 is SGHDT and CDR2 YYEEEE. The CDR3 length is 15 residues. The CDR3 sequence: CASSLIRAGANVLTF. The full variable domain, rest sourced from reference TRBV5-6 and TRBJ2-6, is DAGVTQSPTHLIKTRGQQVTLRCSPKSGHDTVSWYQQALGQGPQFIFQYYEEEERQRGNFPDRFSGHQFPNYSSELNVNALLLGDSALYLCASSLIRAGANVLTFGAGSRLTVL.

The chain couples TRBV20-1 to TRBJ2-2. This CDR3 has 11 amino acids. Per germline, CDR1 DFQATT and CDR2 SNEGSKA (reference sequence). This CDR3 is CSARRSGELFF.

The chain is built from TRBV20-1 and TRBJ2-1; TCRdb gives TRBD2 as the D gene, but with no DNA this cannot be confirmed. The CDR3 has 15 residues. Germline values: CDR1 DFQATT, CDR2 SNEGSKA (reference sequence). The CDR3 sequence: CSARVAGGPYNEQFF.

V is TRBV12-3 or TRBV12-4 and J is TRBJ2-3; the TCRdb call, TRBD2, lacks DNA for checking. The length of the CDR3 is 12 residues. The CDR3 reads CASSFDYRRQYF.

V gene TRBV18 combines with J gene TRBJ1-6; TCRdb picks TRBD1, but there is no DNA to check that call. CDR3 length: 15 residues. Germline V gives CDR1 KGHSH, CDR2 LQKENI. CDR3 amino acids: CASSKGQGLDSPLHF. Full variable domain (rest looked up from reference TRBV18 and TRBJ1-6): NAGVMQNPRHLVRRRGQEARLRCSPMKGHSHVYWYRQLPEEGLKFMVYLQKENIIDESGMPKERFSAEFPKEGPSILRIQQVVRGDSAAYFCASSKGQGLDSPLHFGNGTRLTVT.

The chain carries TRBV30 and TRBJ1-5. The V gene's germline CDR1 is GTSNPN and CDR2 SVGIG (reference sequence). CDR3 length equals 13 residues. The CDR3 is CAWSVQGNQPQHF. Full variable domain (outside the CDR3, taken from reference TRBV30 and TRBJ1-5): SQTIHQWPATLVQPVGSPLSLECTVEGTSNPNLYWYRQAAGRGLQLLFYSVGIGQISSEVPQNLSASRPQDRQFILSSKKLLLSDSGFYLCAWSVQGNQPQHFGDGTRLSIL.